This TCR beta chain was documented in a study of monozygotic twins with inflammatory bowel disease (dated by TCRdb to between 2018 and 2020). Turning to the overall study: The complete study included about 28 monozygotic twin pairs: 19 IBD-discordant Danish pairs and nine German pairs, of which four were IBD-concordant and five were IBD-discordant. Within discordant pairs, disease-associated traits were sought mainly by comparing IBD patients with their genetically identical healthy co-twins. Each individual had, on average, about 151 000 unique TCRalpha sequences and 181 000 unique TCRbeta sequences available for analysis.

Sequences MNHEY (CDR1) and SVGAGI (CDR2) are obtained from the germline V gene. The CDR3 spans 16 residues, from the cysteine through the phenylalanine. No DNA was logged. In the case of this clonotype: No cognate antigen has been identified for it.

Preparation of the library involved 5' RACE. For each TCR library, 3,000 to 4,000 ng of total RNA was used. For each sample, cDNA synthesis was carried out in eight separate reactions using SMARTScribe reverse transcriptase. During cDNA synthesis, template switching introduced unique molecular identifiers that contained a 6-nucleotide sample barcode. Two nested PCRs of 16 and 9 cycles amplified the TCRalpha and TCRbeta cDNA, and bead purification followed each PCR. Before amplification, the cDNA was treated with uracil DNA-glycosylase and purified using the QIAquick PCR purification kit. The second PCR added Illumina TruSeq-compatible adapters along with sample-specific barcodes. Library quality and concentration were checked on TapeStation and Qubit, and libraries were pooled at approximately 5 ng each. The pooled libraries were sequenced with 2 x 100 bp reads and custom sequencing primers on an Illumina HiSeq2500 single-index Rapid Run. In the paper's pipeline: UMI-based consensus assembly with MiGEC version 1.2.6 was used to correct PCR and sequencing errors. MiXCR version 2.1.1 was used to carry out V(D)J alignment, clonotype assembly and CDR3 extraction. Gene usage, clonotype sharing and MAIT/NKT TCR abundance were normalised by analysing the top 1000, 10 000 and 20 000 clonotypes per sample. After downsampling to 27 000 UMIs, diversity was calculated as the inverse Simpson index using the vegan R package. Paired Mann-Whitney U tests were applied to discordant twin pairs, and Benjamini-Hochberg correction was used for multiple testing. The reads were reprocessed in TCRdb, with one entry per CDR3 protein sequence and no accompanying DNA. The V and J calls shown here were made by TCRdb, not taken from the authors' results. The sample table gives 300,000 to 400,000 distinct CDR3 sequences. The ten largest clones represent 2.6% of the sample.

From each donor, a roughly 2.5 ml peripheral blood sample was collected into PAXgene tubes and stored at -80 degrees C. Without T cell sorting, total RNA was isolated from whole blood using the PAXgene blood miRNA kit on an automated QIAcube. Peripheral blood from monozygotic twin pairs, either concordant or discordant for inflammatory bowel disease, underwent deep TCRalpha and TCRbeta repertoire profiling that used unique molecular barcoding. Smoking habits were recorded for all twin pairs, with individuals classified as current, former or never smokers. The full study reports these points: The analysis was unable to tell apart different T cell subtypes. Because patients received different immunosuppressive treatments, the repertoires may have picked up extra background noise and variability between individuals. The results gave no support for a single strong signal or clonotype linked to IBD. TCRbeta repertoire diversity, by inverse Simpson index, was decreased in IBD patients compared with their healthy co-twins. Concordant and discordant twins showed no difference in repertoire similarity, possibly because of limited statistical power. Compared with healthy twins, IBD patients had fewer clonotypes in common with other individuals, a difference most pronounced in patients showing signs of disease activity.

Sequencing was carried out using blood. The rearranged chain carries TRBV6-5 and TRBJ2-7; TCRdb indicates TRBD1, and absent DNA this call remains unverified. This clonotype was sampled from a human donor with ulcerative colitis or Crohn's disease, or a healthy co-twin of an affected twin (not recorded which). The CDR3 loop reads CASSYSTGMVSYEQYF.